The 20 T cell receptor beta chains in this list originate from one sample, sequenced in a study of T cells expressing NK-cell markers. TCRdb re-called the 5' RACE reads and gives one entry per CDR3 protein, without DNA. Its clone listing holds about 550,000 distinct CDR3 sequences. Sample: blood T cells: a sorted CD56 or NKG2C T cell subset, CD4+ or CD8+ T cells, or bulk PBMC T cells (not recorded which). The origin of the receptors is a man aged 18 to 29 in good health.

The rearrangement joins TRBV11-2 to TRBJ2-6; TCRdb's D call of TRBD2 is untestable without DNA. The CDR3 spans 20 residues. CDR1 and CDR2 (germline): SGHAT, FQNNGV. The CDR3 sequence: CASSLKLVPRSGSGANVLTF.

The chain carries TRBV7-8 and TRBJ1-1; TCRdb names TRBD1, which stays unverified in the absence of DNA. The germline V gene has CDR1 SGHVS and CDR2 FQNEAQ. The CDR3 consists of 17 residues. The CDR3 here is CASTHNRQGNMNTEAFF.

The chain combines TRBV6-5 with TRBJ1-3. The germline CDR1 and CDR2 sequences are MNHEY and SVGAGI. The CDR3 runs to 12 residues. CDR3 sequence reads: CASGPSGNTIYF.

The CDR3 loop is CASSPRIWREGDEQFF. The V gene is TRBV11-2, the J gene TRBJ2-1; no DNA is available, so the TRBD2 call from TCRdb remains unchecked. CDR1 and CDR2 from the germline V gene are SGHAT and FQNNGV. The CDR3 has 16 amino acids. Full variable domain (rest looked up from reference TRBV11-2 and TRBJ2-1): EAGVAQSPRYKIIEKRQSVAFWCNPISGHATLYWYQQILGQGPKLLIQFQNNGVVDDSQLPKDRFSAERLKGVDSTLKIQPAKLEDSAVYLCASSPRIWREGDEQFFGPGTRLTVL.

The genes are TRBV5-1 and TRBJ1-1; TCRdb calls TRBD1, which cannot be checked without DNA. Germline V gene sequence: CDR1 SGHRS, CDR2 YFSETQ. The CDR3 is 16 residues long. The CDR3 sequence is CASSLGTARMNTEAFF.

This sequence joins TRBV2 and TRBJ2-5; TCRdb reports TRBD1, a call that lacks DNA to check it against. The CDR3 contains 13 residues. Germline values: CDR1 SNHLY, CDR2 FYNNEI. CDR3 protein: CASGDRVRETQYF. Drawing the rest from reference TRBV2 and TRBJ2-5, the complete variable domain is EPEVTQTPSHQVTQMGQEVILRCVPISNHLYFYWYRQILGQKVEFLVSFYNNEISEKSEIFDDQFSVERPDGSNFTLKIRSTKLEDSAMYFCASGDRVRETQYFGPGTRLLVL.

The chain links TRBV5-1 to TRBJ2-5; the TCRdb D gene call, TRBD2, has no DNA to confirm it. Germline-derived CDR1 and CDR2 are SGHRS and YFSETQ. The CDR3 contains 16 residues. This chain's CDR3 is CASSLSASGSAETQYF.

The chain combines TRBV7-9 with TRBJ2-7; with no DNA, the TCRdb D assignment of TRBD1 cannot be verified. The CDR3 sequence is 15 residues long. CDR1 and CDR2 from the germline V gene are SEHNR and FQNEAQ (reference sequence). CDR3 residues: CASTPLGGLSYEQYF.

The CDR3: CASSRWTDIQETQYF. V and J are TRBV12-3 or TRBV12-4 and TRBJ2-5; TCRdb selects TRBD1, and the lack of DNA leaves this call unchecked. The CDR3 consists of 15 residues.

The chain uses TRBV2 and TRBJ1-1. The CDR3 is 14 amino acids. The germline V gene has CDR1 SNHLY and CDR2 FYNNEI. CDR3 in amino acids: CASSVASMNTEAFF.

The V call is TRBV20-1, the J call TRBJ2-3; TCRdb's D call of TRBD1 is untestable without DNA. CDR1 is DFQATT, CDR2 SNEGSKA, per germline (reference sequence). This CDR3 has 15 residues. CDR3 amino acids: CSARTPSGAPDTQYF.

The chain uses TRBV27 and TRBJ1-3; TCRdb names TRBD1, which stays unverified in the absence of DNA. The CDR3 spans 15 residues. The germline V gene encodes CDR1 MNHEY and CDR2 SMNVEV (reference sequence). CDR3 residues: CASSLRAGVGNTIYF.

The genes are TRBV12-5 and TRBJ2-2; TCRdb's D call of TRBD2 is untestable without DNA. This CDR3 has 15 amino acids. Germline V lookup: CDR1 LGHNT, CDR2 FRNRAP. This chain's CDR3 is CASGGAGLNTGELFF. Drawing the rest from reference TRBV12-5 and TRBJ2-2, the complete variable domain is DARVTQTPRHKVTEMGQEVTMRCQPILGHNTVFWYRQTMMQGLELLAYFRNRAPLDDSGMPKDRFSAEMPDATLATLKIQPSEPRDSAVYFCASGGAGLNTGELFFGEGSRLTVL.

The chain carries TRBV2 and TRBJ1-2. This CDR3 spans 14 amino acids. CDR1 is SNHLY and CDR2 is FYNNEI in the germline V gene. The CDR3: CASSISPSTNGYTF.

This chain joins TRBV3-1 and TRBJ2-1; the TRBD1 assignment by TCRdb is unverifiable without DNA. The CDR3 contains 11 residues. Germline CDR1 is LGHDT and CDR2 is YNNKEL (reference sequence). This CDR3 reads CASRMGVEQFF.

The CDR3 here is CASSPTFTGYYGYTF. This sequence joins TRBV7-2 and TRBJ1-2; the D gene TCRdb calls, TRBD1, cannot be checked with no DNA. CDR3 length equals 15 residues. Germline assignment: CDR1 SGHTA and CDR2 FQGNSA.

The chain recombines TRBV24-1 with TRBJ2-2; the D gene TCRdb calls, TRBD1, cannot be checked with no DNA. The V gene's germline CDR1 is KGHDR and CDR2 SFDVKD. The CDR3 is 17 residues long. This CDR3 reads CATSDSDSYPNTGELFF.

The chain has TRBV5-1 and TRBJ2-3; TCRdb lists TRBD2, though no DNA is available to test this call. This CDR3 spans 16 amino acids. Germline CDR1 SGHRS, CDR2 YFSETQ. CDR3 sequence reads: CASSLASAGVGDTQYF.

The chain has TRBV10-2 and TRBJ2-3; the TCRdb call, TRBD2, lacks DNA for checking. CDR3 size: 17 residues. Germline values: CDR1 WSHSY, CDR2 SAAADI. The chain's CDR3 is CASSESPAGGRRDTQYF.

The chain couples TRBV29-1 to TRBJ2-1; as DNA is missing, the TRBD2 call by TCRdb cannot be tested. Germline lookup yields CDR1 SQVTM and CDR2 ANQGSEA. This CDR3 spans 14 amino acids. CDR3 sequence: CSVEGLAPHNEQFF.